This T cell receptor (beta chain) was identified in a study of technical replicates of blood from a few donors (dated by TCRdb to about 2017). The library was prepared using the immunoSEQ multiplex PCR assay. What TCRdb holds here is the immuneACCESS table cut down to in-frame rearrangements. Part of the clones is not present; checked against another copy, under half of the missing clones reflect an unresolved V gene, and the others are unexplained. This sample comprises 85,000 to 100,000 clones, 90% to 97% of them detected only once. The ten largest clonotypes hold 0.2% to 0.25% of the sample. In regard to this clone: It has no known antigen specificity. No quality values exist for individual bases; no much larger clone is one base distant.

V loses 1 base of germline sequence and J loses 6 bases, and the interval between the two ends is 16 bases. CDR3 length: 15 amino acids, cysteine to phenylalanine. Kept here is only the CDR3 DNA, which spans 45 bases and is read in frame from base 1. From the germline V gene, CDR1 is MGHRA and CDR2 is YSYEKL. Source material: T cells isolated from PBMCs. The chain employs TRBV4-1 and TRBJ2-7; the D gene is perhaps TRBD1, on 5 matching bases. The source of this sequence is a human donor in good health. The CDR3 protein: CASSQVLQGHLEQYF. At the DNA level, the sequence is TGCGCCAGCAGCCAAGTATTGCAGGGCCACCTCGAGCAGTACTTC.